This T cell receptor (beta chain) was identified in a study of T cells expressing NK-cell markers. The wider study: Just one sequenced donor of eight was HCMV-seronegative, while seven were seropositive. Whole-study findings and limits: A range of roughly 1.0-7.0% of CD8+ T cells consisted of dominant NKG2C+ clonotypes in a handful of donors. A few donors likewise had their CD3+CD56-NKG2C+ fraction led by these clonotypes.

Worth noting for this clonotype: Its specificity is not known.

As the method of synthesis, 5'RACE template switching with UMIs yielded TCR beta cDNA. TCRdb re-called the 5' RACE reads and shows each CDR3 protein once, DNA omitted. The listing records under 500,000 distinct CDR3 sequences. Germline V CDR1 and CDR2: DFQATT, SNEGSKA (reference sequence). The CDR3 extends over 14 amino acids. The source is a woman aged 18 to 69 in good health. J is TRBJ2-1 and V is TRBV20-1; TCRdb's D call, TRBD1, is unchecked because there is no DNA. Sequenced material: blood T cells: a sorted CD56 or NKG2C T cell subset, CD4+ or CD8+ T cells, or bulk PBMC T cells (not recorded which). CDR3 loop: CSARNSDSPNEQFF.